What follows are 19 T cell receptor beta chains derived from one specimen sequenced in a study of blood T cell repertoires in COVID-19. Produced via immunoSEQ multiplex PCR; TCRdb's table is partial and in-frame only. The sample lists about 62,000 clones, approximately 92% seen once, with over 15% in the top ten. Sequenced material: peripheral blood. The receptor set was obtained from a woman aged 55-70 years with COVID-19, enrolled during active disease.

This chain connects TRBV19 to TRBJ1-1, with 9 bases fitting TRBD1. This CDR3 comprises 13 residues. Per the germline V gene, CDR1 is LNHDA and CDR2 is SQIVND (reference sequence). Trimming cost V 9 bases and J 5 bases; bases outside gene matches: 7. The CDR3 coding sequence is TGTGCCAGCGACACAGGGGGCGCGACTGAAGCTTTCTTT. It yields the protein CASDTGGATEAFF. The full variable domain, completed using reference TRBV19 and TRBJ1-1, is DGGITQSPKYLFRKEGQNVTLSCEQNLNHDAMYWYRQDPGQGLRLIYYSQIVNDFQKGDIAEGYSVSREKKESFPLTVTSAQKNPTAFYLCASDTGGATEAFFGQGTRLTVV.

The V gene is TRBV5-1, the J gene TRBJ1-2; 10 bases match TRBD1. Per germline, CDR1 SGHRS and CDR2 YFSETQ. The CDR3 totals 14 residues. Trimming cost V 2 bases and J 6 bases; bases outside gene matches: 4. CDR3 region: CASSFGQGGDGYTF. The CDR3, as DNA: TGCGCCAGCAGCTTTGGACAGGGGGGAGATGGCTACACCTTC.

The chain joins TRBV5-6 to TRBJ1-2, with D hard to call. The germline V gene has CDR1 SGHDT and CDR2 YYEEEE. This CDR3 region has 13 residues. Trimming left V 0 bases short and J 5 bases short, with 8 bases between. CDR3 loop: CASSLAVLYGYTF. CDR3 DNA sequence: TGTGCCAGCAGCTTGGCCGTCCTATATGGCTACACCTTC.

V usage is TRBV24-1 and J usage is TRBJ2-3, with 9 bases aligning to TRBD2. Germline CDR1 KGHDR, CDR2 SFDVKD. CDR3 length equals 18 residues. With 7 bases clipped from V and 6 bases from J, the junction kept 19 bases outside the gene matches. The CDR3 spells CATSPPGRLAGTVDTQYF. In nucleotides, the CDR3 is TGTGCCACCAGCCCCCCAGGTAGGCTAGCGGGAACCGTCGATACGCAGTATTTT.

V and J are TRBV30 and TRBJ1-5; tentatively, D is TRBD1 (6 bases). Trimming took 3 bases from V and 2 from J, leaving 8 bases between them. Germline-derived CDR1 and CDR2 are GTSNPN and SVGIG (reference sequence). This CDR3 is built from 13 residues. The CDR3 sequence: CAWSHRGNQPQHF. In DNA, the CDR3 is TGTGCCTGGAGCCACAGGGGCAATCAGCCCCAGCATTTT.

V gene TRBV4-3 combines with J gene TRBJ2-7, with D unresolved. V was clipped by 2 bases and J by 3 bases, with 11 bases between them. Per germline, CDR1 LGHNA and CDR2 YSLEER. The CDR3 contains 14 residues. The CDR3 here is CASSQSESYYEQYF. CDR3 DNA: TGCGCCAGCAGCCAAAGCGAGAGTTACTACGAGCAGTACTTC.

CDR3 loop: CASRPQGAEGNTIYF. CDR3 sequence (DNA): TGTGCCAGCAGACCCCAGGGGGCAGAAGGAAACACCATATATTTT. The V call is TRBV28, the J call TRBJ1-3; 8 positions agree with TRBD1. Trimming took 6 bases from V and 4 from J; bases not matched to a gene: 8. The germline CDR1 and CDR2 sequences are MDHEN and SYDVKM. This CDR3 spans 15 amino acids.

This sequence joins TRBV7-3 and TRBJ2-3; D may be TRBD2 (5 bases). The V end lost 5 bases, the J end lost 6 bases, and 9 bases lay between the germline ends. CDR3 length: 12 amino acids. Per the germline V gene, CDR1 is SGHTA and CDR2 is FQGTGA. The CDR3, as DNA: TGTGCCAGCAGCCCTGGCGGGGATACGCAGTATTTT. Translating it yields CASSPGGDTQYF.

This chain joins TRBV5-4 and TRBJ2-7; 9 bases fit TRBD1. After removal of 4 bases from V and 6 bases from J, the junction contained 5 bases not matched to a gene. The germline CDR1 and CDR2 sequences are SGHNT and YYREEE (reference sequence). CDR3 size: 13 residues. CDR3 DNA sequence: TGTGCCAGCAGCCCCGGACAGGGGTTCGAGCAGTACTTC. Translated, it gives CASSPGQGFEQYF. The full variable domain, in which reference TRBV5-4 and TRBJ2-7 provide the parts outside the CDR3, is ETGVTQSPTHLIKTRGQQVTLRCSSQSGHNTVSWYQQALGQGPQFIFQYYREEENGRGNFPPRFSGLQFPNYSSELNVNALELDDSALYLCASSPGQGFEQYFGPGTRLTVT.

The CDR3 nucleotides read TGCAGCGTTGAATTTGGACTAGCGGACCGAAAAAACATTCAGTACTTC. It specifies CSVEFGLADRKNIQYF. The chain is built from TRBV29-1 and TRBJ2-4; 10 bases are shared with TRBD2. The CDR3 is 16 amino acids. Germline V gives CDR1 SQVTM, CDR2 ANQGSEA. Trimming removed 2 bases from V and 4 bases from J; junction bases left unmatched: 8.

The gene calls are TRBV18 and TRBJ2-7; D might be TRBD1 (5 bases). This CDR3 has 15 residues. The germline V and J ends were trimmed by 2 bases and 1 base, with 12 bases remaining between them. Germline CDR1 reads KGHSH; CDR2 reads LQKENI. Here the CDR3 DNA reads TGTGCCAGCTCACCAATACAGGTTGGGTCCTACGAGCAGTACTTC. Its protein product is CASSPIQVGSYEQYF.

The CDR3 DNA is TGTGCCTGGAGGCTAGCGGTTGGATCCTACGAGCAGTACTTC. Translating gives CAWRLAVGSYEQYF. The chain recombines TRBV30 with TRBJ2-7, with 7 bases lining up with TRBD2. Germline V gives CDR1 GTSNPN, CDR2 SVGIG (reference sequence). This CDR3 comprises 14 residues. The V and J ends lost 3 bases and 1 base, in that order; junction bases with no gene match: 6. Full variable domain (rest looked up from reference TRBV30 and TRBJ2-7): SQTIHQWPATLVQPVGSPLSLECTVEGTSNPNLYWYRQAAGRGLQLLFYSVGIGQISSEVPQNLSASRPQDRQFILSSKKLLLSDSGFYLCAWRLAVGSYEQYFGPGTRLTVT.

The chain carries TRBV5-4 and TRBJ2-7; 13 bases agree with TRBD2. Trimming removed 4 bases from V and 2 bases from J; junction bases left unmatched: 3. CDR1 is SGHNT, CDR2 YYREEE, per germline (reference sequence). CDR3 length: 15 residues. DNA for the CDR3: TGTGCCAGCAGCGTTGGACTAGCGGGGGCCTACGAGCAGTACTTC. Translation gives CASSVGLAGAYEQYF.

In DNA, the CDR3 is TGTGCCACCAGGGGCGGGAGGGCGTCCTACAATGAGCAGTTCTTC. Protein: CATRGGRASYNEQFF. The chain joins TRBV15 to TRBJ2-1, with 9 bases lining up with TRBD2. The J segment lost 1 base and the V segment lost 6 bases, leaving 4 bases of the junction unmatched. Germline V lookup: CDR1 LNHNV, CDR2 YYDKDF (reference sequence). The CDR3 is 15 residues long.

This CDR3 is CASSSGSNQPQHF. For the CDR3, the DNA is TGTGCCAGCAGTTCGGGTAGCAATCAGCCCCAGCATTTT. The chain employs TRBV6-6 and TRBJ1-5; D gene uncertain. The length of the CDR3 is 13 residues. V was pared by 4 bases and J by 0 bases, with 4 bases between. Germline V gene lookup returns CDR1 MNHNY and CDR2 SVGAGI (reference sequence).

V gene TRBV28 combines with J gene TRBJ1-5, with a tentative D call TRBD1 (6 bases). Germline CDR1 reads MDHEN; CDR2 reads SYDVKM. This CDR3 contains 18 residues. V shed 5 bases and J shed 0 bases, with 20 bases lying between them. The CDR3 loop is CASSQWGGGDYSNQPQHF. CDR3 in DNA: TGTGCCAGCAGTCAATGGGGAGGGGGTGACTATAGCAATCAGCCCCAGCATTTT.

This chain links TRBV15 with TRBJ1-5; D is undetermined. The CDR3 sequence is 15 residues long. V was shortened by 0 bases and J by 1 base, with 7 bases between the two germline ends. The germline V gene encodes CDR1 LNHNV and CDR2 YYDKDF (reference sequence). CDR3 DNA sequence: TGTGCCACCAGCAGAGACACACGAAGCAATCAGCCCCAGCATTTT. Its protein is CATSRDTRSNQPQHF.

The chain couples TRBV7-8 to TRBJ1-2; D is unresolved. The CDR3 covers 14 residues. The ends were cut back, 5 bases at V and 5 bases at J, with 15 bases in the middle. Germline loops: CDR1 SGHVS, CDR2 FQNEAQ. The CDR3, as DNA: TGTGCCAGCAGCCCCCGGTCCGGGAATTATGGCTACACCTTC. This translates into CASSPRSGNYGYTF.

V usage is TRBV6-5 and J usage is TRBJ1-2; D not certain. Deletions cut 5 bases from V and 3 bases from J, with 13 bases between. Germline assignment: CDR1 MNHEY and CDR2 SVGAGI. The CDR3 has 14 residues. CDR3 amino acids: CASSTSESYYGYTF. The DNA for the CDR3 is TGTGCCAGCAGTACCTCGGAGTCCTACTATGGCTACACCTTC.